This T cell receptor beta chain was sequenced in a study of T cells in Graves' hyperthyroidism and ophthalmopathy. Turning to the study itself: Upon initial diagnosis and before any treatment, peripheral blood was collected. Study-wide results and limits: Separating ophthalmopathy from stable hyperthyroidism was achieved by a 13 V-J model.

V was shortened by 0 bases and J by 6 bases, with 11 bases between the two germline ends. The germline V gene encodes CDR1 SGHKS and CDR2 YYEKEE (reference sequence). The CDR3 totals 14 residues. This clonotype was recorded at least ten times. The antigen is not known. The source material, RNA transcripts, was used to amplify TCR beta CDR3 regions. First-round RT-PCR targeting the TCR CDR3 was performed with the HTBI primer set. TCRdb called the multiplex PCR reads again in MiXCR, with one record for every CDR3 protein. Of around 300,000 distinct CDR3 sequences in the sample, roughly 22% were seen once.

This rearrangement joins TRBV5-5 to TRBJ2-3; D perhaps matches TRBD1 (5 bases). This TCR derives from a man aged 25-45 years with Graves' ophthalmopathy. The sample was blood. As DNA, the CDR3 is TGTGCCAGCAGCTTGGAAGGGGCGAGGGATACGCAGTATTTT. As protein: CASSLEGARDTQYF. Complete variable domain (other parts from reference TRBV5-5 and TRBJ2-3): DAGVTQSPTHLIKTRGQQVTLRCSPISGHKSVSWYQQVLGQGPQFIFQYYEKEERGRGNFPDRFSARQFPNYSSELNVNALLLGDSALYLCASSLEGARDTQYFGPGTRLTVL.